This TCR beta chain was recorded in a study of shared clonotypes between healthy human individuals. Broader study findings: Depth of sequencing was expected to influence donor clonotype sharing.

Assay used: immunoSEQ multiplex PCR; TCRdb lists only in-frame clones, some missing. The sample consists of some 2,000,000 clones, about 95% of them appearing once. It was into CD45RA+ naive and CD45RA-negative memory subsets that the CD4+ cells were split. This CDR3 comprises 15 residues. The germline V and J ends were trimmed by 2 bases and 1 base, with 11 bases remaining between them. The germline V gene has CDR1 MNHNS and CDR2 SASEGT. About this clone: Its antigen is unidentified.

The V call is TRBV6-1, the J call TRBJ1-1; the D is unclear. Sequenced input: naive CD4+ T cells sorted from blood. Subset denoted: CD45RA+ positively selected. This sequence was found in a man in his late teens or twenties in good health. This CDR3 reads CASSESGLGNTEAFF. In DNA, the CDR3 is TGTGCCAGCAGTGAAAGTGGGTTAGGGAACACTGAAGCTTTCTTT.